These 24 T cell receptor beta chains originate from one sample sequenced in a study of PD-L1 blockade in urothelial cancer (dated by TCRdb to the late 2010s). The library was built by means of the immunoSEQ multiplex PCR assay. Here the immuneACCESS table is served through TCRdb, limited to in-frame sequences with V and J called. Missing clones are a known gap in these copies; in checked studies unresolved V genes cover under half, and the rest lacks a known reason. This sample comprises around 45,000 clones, approximately 90% of them detected only once. The top ten constitute over 12% of the sample. The input for sequencing was PBMCs, taken around atezolizumab (anti-PD-L1) treatment. The receptor source for this set is a woman aged 55-70 years with urothelial cancer.

The genes are TRBV28 and TRBJ2-4; 8 nucleotides agree with TRBD1. J gave up 4 bases and V 8 bases, and 10 bases lay outside the gene matches. CDR1 MDHEN and CDR2 SYDVKM come from the germline V gene. The CDR3 contains 15 residues. CDR3 residues: CASRGATGGKNIQYF. The CDR3 DNA is TGTGCCAGCCGAGGCGCCACAGGGGGGAAAAACATTCAGTACTTC.

The chain carries TRBV7-2 and TRBJ1-1; TRBD1 aligns across 8 bases. Germline CDR1 is SGHTA and CDR2 is FQGNSA. CDR3 size: 14 residues. V lost 5 bases to trimming and J lost 4 bases; unmatched junction nucleotides: 6. The CDR3, as DNA: TGTGCCAGCAGCAAGGGACAGGCGGGCACTGAAGCTTTCTTT. Protein: CASSKGQAGTEAFF.

This chain connects TRBV5-1 to TRBJ2-1; 8 bases line up with TRBD2. The CDR3 extends over 15 amino acids. The germline gives CDR1 SGHRS, CDR2 YFSETQ. Losses at the gene ends were 2 bases for V and 9 bases for J; bases not matched to a gene: 10. The CDR3 coding sequence is TGCGCCAGCAGCTTCCCGGGGGGGCCCTCCAGTGAGCAGTTCTTC. As protein: CASSFPGGPSSEQFF.

This chain uses TRBV7-9 with TRBJ2-3, with unresolved D. Germline-derived CDR1 and CDR2 are SEHNR and FQNEAQ (reference sequence). V gave up 4 bases and J gave up 4 bases, with 3 bases separating them. The CDR3 is 11 residues long. The CDR3 here is CASSSSDTQYF. CDR3 bases: TGTGCCAGCAGCTCCTCAGATACGCAGTATTTT.

This chain connects TRBV15 to TRBJ2-3; 7 bases match TRBD2. The trim removed 0 bases at V and 4 bases at J, leaving 13 bases unmatched. Germline loops: CDR1 LNHNV, CDR2 YYDKDF (reference sequence). CDR3 length equals 18 residues. The CDR3 coding sequence is TGTGCCACCAGCAGAGACCCCCCGGGAGCGGGAAGGGCAGATACGCAGTATTTT. Translating it yields CATSRDPPGAGRADTQYF.

V gene TRBV7-8 combines with J gene TRBJ2-2, with D perhaps matching TRBD2 (6 bases). The CDR3 contains 18 residues. Germline CDR1 is SGHVS and CDR2 is FQNEAQ. Trimming removed 3 bases at V and 0 bases at J, with 17 bases between. CDR3 coding DNA: TGTGCCAGCAGCTTTAGGGGTAATAGCGGTACGAACACCGGGGAGCTGTTTTTT. The encoded protein is CASSFRGNSGTNTGELFF.

The chain carries TRBV28 and TRBJ2-7; TRBD2 agrees at 10 bases. V dropped 7 bases and J dropped 7; count of bases not matched to a gene: 10. The CDR3 extends over 14 amino acids. CDR1 is MDHEN and CDR2 is SYDVKM in the germline V gene. CDR3 protein: CASTQRAGGGEQYF. The DNA of the CDR3 is TGTGCCAGCACCCAGCGAGCGGGAGGGGGTGAGCAGTACTTC.

The chain recombines TRBV28 with TRBJ1-4, with 9 nucleotides matching TRBD1. From germline, CDR1 is MDHEN and CDR2 SYDVKM. The trim removed 10 bases at V and 8 bases at J, leaving 11 bases unmatched. The CDR3 contains 14 residues. The DNA for the CDR3 is TGTGCCACGCATTCACAGGGGGCGCGGGAAAAACTGTTTTTT. As protein: CATHSQGAREKLFF.

The chain links TRBV11-3 to TRBJ2-6; 8 bases line up with TRBD1. J gave up 0 bases and V 5 bases, and 6 bases lay outside the gene matches. The V gene's germline CDR1 is SGHNT and CDR2 YENEEA. There are 17 residues in the CDR3. The CDR3 bases are TGTGCCAGCAGCCCCGGACAGGGTCGCTCTGGGGCCAACGTCCTGACTTTC. It encodes CASSPGQGRSGANVLTF.

The gene calls are TRBV19 and TRBJ2-2; tentative D call: TRBD2 (6 bases). CDR3 size: 12 residues. Between the trimmed V and J ends, which lost 5 bases and 9 bases, there was a span of 10 bases. CDR1 and CDR2 from the germline V gene are LNHDA and SQIVND (reference sequence). The CDR3 DNA is TGTGCCAGTAGTTTCGGGGACTGGGAGCTGTTTTTT. Protein product: CASSFGDWELFF.

The chain has TRBV5-4 and TRBJ2-1; TRBD2 is a possible D gene (7 bases). Germline CDR1 reads SGHNT; CDR2 reads YYREEE (reference sequence). CDR3 length equals 13 residues. The germline V and J ends were trimmed by 0 bases and 8 bases, with 9 bases remaining between them. CDR3 in DNA: TGTGCCAGCAGCTTGGGGGGGGGCGATGAGCAGTTCTTC. Encoded protein: CASSLGGGDEQFF. Full variable domain (rest looked up from reference TRBV5-4 and TRBJ2-1): ETGVTQSPTHLIKTRGQQVTLRCSSQSGHNTVSWYQQALGQGPQFIFQYYREEENGRGNFPPRFSGLQFPNYSSELNVNALELDDSALYLCASSLGGGDEQFFGPGTRLTVL.

The chain employs TRBV5-1 and TRBJ2-5, with a possible D match to TRBD2 (5 bases). The CDR3 consists of 13 residues. The V and J ends lost 4 bases and 5 bases respectively, with 12 bases between them. Germline CDR1 SGHRS, CDR2 YFSETQ. The CDR3 DNA follows: TGCGCCAGCAGCCGTGACGGGGTTGAGACCCAGTACTTC. Its protein is CASSRDGVETQYF.

The gene calls are TRBV2 and TRBJ2-1, with TRBD1 matching over 7 bases. CDR1 is SNHLY, CDR2 FYNNEI, per germline. Trimming at V came to 6 bases and at J to 8 bases, leaving 10 bases not matched to a gene. This CDR3 is built from 14 residues. The CDR3 nucleotides are TGTGCCAGCAGAATACAGGGGTCTGTCTATGAGCAGTTCTTC. Translation: CASRIQGSVYEQFF.

This chain links TRBV6-5 with TRBJ1-4; TRBD1 is a possible D gene (5 bases). CDR1 and CDR2 (germline): MNHEY, SVGAGI. The CDR3 is 15 amino acids. The V gene lost 0 bases and the J gene lost 10 bases, with 15 bases spanning the gap. The CDR3 coding sequence is TGTGCCAGCAGTTACTCGCACCCACAGGTCGCAAAACTGTTTTTT. Translation: CASSYSHPQVAKLFF.

This clone was seen just once. The CDR3 DNA reads TGTGCCACCAGGACAGGGGGCCCGGAGACCCAGTACTTC. Its protein product is CATRTGGPETQYF. The chain joins TRBV10-3 to TRBJ2-5; the match to TRBD1 covers 11 bases. The CDR3 runs to 13 residues. V was clipped by 10 bases and J by 5 bases; unmatched bases: 6. Germline lookup yields CDR1 ENHRY and CDR2 SYGVKD.

This chain links TRBV7-2 with TRBJ2-7; 8 nucleotides match TRBD1. The V gene's germline CDR1 is SGHTA and CDR2 FQGNSA. This CDR3 comprises 15 residues. After removal of 3 bases from V and 0 bases from J, the junction contained 4 bases not matched to a gene. CDR3 protein: CASSLAGGASYEQYF. The CDR3 DNA reads as TGTGCCAGCAGCTTGGCAGGGGGCGCCTCCTACGAGCAGTACTTC.

This clone was detected a few times. This chain uses TRBV28 with TRBJ1-2; no clear D gene. Germline CDR1 reads MDHEN; CDR2 reads SYDVKM. With 5 bases removed from V and 4 bases from J, the gap between germline ends came to 20 bases. The CDR3 is 16 residues long. In DNA form, the CDR3 reads TGTGCCAGCAGTGCACCACAGCCCTCTGAGGGCTATGGCTACACCTTC. This encodes CASSAPQPSEGYGYTF.

The rearrangement joins TRBV19 to TRBJ2-7; TRBD2 agrees at 13 bases. CDR3 length: 15 residues. Germline trimming cut 6 bases from V and 2 bases from J; bases unmatched to any gene: 4. Germline loops: CDR1 LNHDA, CDR2 SQIVND (reference sequence). The CDR3 DNA reads as TGTGCCAGTAGAGGACTAGCGGGAGCCCCCTACGAGCAGTACTTC. Its translation is CASRGLAGAPYEQYF.

The chain employs TRBV21-1 and TRBJ1-5; the table's D call of TRBD1 was not tested on the DNA. TRBV21-1 represents a pseudogene. The length of the CDR3 is 19 residues. The CDR3 protein is CASSTNQGVGHNSNQPQHF. CDR3 DNA: TGTGCCAGCAGCACCAACCAGGGGGTGGGTCACAATAGCAATCAGCCCCAGCATTTT.

A single count supports this clone. V is TRBV9 and J is TRBJ2-3, with TRBD2 identical over 13 bases. V shed 3 bases, J shed 7 bases, and the junction held 5 bases outside the gene matches. This CDR3 comprises 15 residues. From germline, CDR1 is SGDLS and CDR2 YYNGEE. The CDR3: CASSARTSGRNTQYF. The DNA for the CDR3 is TGTGCCAGCAGCGCCAGGACTAGCGGGAGAAATACGCAGTATTTT. The variable domain in full, with the rest retrieved from reference TRBV9 and TRBJ2-3, is DSGVTQTPKHLITATGQRVTLRCSPRSGDLSVYWYQQSLDQGLQFLIQYYNGEERAKGNILERFSAQQFPDLHSELNLSSLELGDSALYFCASSARTSGRNTQYFGPGTRLTVL.

The chain joins TRBV28 to TRBJ1-1; a possible D gene is TRBD1 (5 bases). V was clipped by 5 bases and J by 10 bases, with 14 bases between them. The CDR3 loop spans 12 amino acids. Germline values: CDR1 MDHEN, CDR2 SYDVKM. The chain's CDR3 is CASSPQLGGAFF. The CDR3 bases are TGTGCCAGCAGTCCCCAACTCGGGGGAGCTTTCTTT.

The chain combines TRBV6-4 with TRBJ1-4, with 8 bases identical to TRBD1. The V gene's germline CDR1 is MRHNA and CDR2 SNTAGT. The CDR3 has 14 residues. Germline trimming cut 6 bases from V and 7 bases from J; bases unmatched to any gene: 7. The CDR3 protein is CASRQDRGGEKLFF. The CDR3 DNA reads as TGTGCCAGCAGACAAGACAGGGGAGGTGAAAAACTGTTTTTT.

This clone was found once. The rearrangement links TRBV29-1 to TRBJ1-2; TRBD1 matches 7 bases. The CDR3 spans 12 residues. Germline values: CDR1 SQVTM, CDR2 ANQGSEA. J gave up 4 bases and V 4 bases, and 3 bases lay outside the gene matches. Here the CDR3 reads CSVVTGTYGYTF. The DNA of the CDR3 is TGCAGCGTTGTGACAGGGACCTATGGCTACACCTTC.

The chain uses TRBV4-3 and TRBJ2-3; possibly TRBD2 for D (5 bases). The V gene's germline CDR1 is LGHNA and CDR2 YSLEER. This CDR3 is 16 amino acids long. With 6 bases removed from V and 4 bases from J, the gap between germline ends came to 20 bases. CDR3 amino acids: CASSPAARWRPDTQYF. The CDR3 region has the DNA TGCGCCAGCAGTCCTGCGGCGCGTTGGAGGCCAGATACGCAGTATTTT.